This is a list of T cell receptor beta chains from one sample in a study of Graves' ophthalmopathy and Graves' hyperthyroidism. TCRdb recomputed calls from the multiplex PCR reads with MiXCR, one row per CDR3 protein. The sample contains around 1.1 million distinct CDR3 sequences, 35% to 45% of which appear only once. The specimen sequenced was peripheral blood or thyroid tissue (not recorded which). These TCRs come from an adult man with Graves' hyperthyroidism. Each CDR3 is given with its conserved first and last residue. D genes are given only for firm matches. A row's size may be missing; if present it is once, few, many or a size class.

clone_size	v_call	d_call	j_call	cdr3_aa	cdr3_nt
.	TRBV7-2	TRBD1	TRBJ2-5	CASSKVRDRGFETQYF	TGTGCCAGCAGTAAGGTCCGGGACAGGGGTTTCGAGACCCAGTACTTC
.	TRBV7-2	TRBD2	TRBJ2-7	CASSHPKGVRLAGVYEQYF	TGTGCCAGCAGCCACCCAAAGGGGGTCCGACTAGCGGGAGTCTACGAGCAGTACTTC
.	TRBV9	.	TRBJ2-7	CASSVVQGASYEQYF	TGTGCCAGCAGCGTTGTACAGGGTGCCTCCTACGAGCAGTACTTC
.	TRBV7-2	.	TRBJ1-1	CAGSLRTRIANTEAFF	TGTGCCGGCAGCTTAAGAACGCGGATAGCGAACACTGAAGCTTTCTTT
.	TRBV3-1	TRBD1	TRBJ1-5	CASSQELPGQRNQPQHF	TGTGCCAGCAGCCAAGAACTTCCGGGACAGCGCAATCAGCCCCAGCATTTT
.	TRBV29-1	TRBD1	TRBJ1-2	CSVSGTGGYTF	TGCAGCGTTTCCGGGACAGGGGGCTACACCTTC
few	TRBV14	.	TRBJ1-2	CARYLRRPKQGRNYGYTF	TGTGCCAGATACTTAAGGCGCCCGAAACAGGGAAGGAACTATGGCTACACCTTC
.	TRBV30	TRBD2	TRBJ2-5	CAWSRSGQETQYF	TGTGCCTGGAGTCGTAGCGGGCAAGAGACCCAGTACTTC
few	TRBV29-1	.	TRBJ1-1	CSARTRDTEAFF	TGCAGTGCTAGGACGAGGGACACTGAAGCTTTCTTT
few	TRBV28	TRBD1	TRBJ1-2	CASSPGQIHGYTF	TGTGCCAGCAGCCCGGGACAGATCCATGGCTACACCTTC
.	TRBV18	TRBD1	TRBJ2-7	CASSLSRQGEQYF	TGTGCCAGCTCACTCTCGCGACAGGGCGAGCAGTACTTC
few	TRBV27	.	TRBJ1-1	CASSLSRADTEAFF	TGTGCCAGCAGTTTATCGAGAGCGGACACTGAAGCTTTCTTT
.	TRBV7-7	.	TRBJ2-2	CASSPNRQGGVNTGELFF	TGTGCCAGCAGCCCAAATCGGCAGGGGGGAGTAAACACCGGGGAGCTGTTTTTT
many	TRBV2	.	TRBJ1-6	CASSAGGLSYNSPLHF	TGTGCCAGCAGCGCCGGCGGGTTAAGTTATAATTCACCCCTCCACTTT
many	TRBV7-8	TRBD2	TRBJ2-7	CASSLGVWTSGSSYEQYF	TGTGCCAGCAGCTTAGGGGTATGGACTAGCGGGAGCTCCTACGAGCAGTACTTC
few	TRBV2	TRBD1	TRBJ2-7	CASSERDRAAGEQYF	TGTGCCAGCAGTGAACGAGACAGGGCTGCTGGGGAGCAGTACTTC
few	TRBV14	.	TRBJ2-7	CASSQVSPTVANYEQYF	TGTGCCAGCAGCCAGGTTTCCCCGACAGTCGCCAACTACGAGCAGTACTTC
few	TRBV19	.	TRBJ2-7	CASSRDPGAYEQYF	TGTGCCAGTAGCAGGGACCCGGGAGCATACGAGCAGTACTTC
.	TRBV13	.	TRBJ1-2	CASSQQGYTF	TGTGCCAGCAGCCAACAGGGCTACACCTTC
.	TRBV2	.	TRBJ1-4	CASSANPGTLEKLFF	TGTGCCAGCAGCGCTAACCCCGGGACACTAGAAAAACTGTTTTTT
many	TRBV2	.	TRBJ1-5	CASSVGGLGQPQHF	TGTGCCAGCAGTGTGGGGGGCCTGGGTCAGCCCCAGCATTTT
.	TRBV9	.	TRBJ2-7	CASGAGTGYEQYF	TGTGCCAGCGGCGCCGGGACGGGCTACGAGCAGTACTTC
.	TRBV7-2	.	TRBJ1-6	CASSSLGGSSYNSPLHF	TGTGCCAGCAGTTCACTAGGGGGTAGCTCCTATAATTCACCCCTCCACTTT
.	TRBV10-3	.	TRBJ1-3	CAIAVSSSGNTIYF	TGTGCCATTGCAGTGTCGAGCTCTGGAAACACCATATATTTT
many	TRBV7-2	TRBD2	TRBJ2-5	CASSQTSGSRETQYF	TGTGCCAGCAGCCAAACTAGCGGCTCCAGGGAGACCCAGTACTTC
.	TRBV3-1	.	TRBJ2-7	CASSQVGTRSSYEQYF	TGTGCCAGCAGCCAGGTCGGGACGCGGAGCTCCTACGAGCAGTACTTC
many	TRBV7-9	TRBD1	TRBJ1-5	CASSRDSNLQHF	TGTGCCAGCAGCCGGGACAGCAACCTCCAGCATTTT
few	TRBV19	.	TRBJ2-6	CASSSTVNSGANVLTF	TGTGCCAGTAGCTCGACAGTAAACTCTGGGGCCAACGTCCTGACTTTC
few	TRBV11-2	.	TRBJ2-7	CASSPWPYEQYF	TGTGCCAGCAGCCCGTGGCCCTACGAGCAGTACTTC
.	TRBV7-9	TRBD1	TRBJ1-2	CASRRTGTGVYGYTF	TGTGCCAGCAGACGTACCGGGACAGGGGTCTATGGCTACACCTTC
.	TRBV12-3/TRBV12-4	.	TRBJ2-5	CASSVDPRTQYF	TGTGCCAGCAGCGTAGACCCGAGGACCCAGTACTTC
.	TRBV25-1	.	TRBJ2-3	CASSESPQRALTDTQYF	TGTGCCAGCAGTGAATCCCCCCAGCGAGCCCTGACGGATACGCAGTATTTT
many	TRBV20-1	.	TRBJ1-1	CSARIGRTEAFF	TGCAGTGCTAGGATCGGAAGGACTGAAGCTTTCTTT
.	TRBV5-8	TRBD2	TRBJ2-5	CASNPDGRARGTQYF	TGTGCCAGCAACCCGGACGGGAGGGCCCGGGGGACCCAGTACTTC
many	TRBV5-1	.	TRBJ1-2	CASSFSGEHGYTF	TGCGCCAGCAGCTTTTCGGGAGAGCATGGCTACACCTTC
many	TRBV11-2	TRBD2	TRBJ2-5	CASSLDGAGGVETQYF	TGTGCCAGCAGCTTAGACGGCGCGGGGGGGGTAGAGACCCAGTACTTC
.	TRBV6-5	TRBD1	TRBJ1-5	CASRKTGDSNQPQHF	TGTGCCAGCAGAAAGACAGGGGATAGCAATCAGCCCCAGCATTTT
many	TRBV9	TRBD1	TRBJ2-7	CASSTRTGPMNEQYF	TGTGCCAGCAGCACCCGGACAGGGCCGATGAACGAGCAGTACTTC
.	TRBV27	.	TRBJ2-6	CASGAGANSGANVLTF	TGTGCCAGCGGTGCAGGGGCGAACTCTGGGGCCAACGTCCTGACTTTC
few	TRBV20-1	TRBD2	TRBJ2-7	CSARGFGGSYSYEQYF	TGCAGTGCTAGAGGATTCGGCGGGAGCTACTCCTACGAGCAGTACTTC
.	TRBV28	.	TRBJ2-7	CASITPLPPYEQYF	TGTGCCAGCATCACTCCCCTTCCCCCCTACGAGCAGTACTTC